Below are 25 T cell receptor beta chains sequenced from a single sample in a study of cytotoxic CD8 clonotypes in ibrutinib-treated CLL. The data were produced by immunoSEQ multiplex PCR, yet TCRdb's version contains in-frame clones alone and is incomplete. The sample contains 270,000 or so clones, 65% to 85% of which appear only once. Here the sequenced sample was PBMCs, taken at disease progression, from a patient treated with ibrutinib. These receptor sequences come from a human donor with chronic lymphocytic leukemia.

The V gene is TRBV11-2, the J gene TRBJ2-5; 10 bases align to TRBD2. This CDR3 is 15 amino acids long. Germline loops: CDR1 SGHAT, CDR2 FQNNGV. The ends lost 3 bases at V and 5 bases at J; junction bases unmatched: 6. The CDR3 sequence: CASSLGLAPRETQYF. The DNA of the CDR3 is TGTGCCAGCAGCTTGGGACTAGCGCCCCGGGAGACCCAGTACTTC.

This chain connects TRBV5-4 to TRBJ1-5; tentative D call: TRBD1 (5 bases). The V gene's germline CDR1 is SGHNT and CDR2 YYREEE (reference sequence). CDR3 size: 16 residues. Trimming shortened V by 2 bases and J by 4 bases, and 16 bases separated the two germline ends. CDR3 coding DNA: TGTGCCAGCAGCTTCAGTCAACAGGATGAAAATCAGCCCCAGCATTTT. Protein product: CASSFSQQDENQPQHF.

This clone was detected once. The CDR3 reads CASSDLGLAGADTQYF. The CDR3 nucleotides are TGTGCCAGCAGTGACCTTGGACTAGCGGGAGCAGATACGCAGTATTTT. The chain uses TRBV25-1 and TRBJ2-3; 13 nucleotides agree with TRBD2. Unmatched junction bases numbered 4, after V lost 3 bases and J lost 4 bases. Germline loops: CDR1 MGHDK, CDR2 SYGVNS. This CDR3 is 16 amino acids long.

This sequence joins TRBV9 and TRBJ1-3; D is ambiguous. V lost 3 bases and J 4 bases, leaving 20 bases between the germline ends. CDR3 length: 17 amino acids. The germline CDR1 and CDR2 sequences are SGDLS and YYNGEE. CDR3: CASSAGPSPTQGNTIYF. Here the CDR3 DNA reads TGTGCCAGCAGCGCCGGACCCTCCCCTACTCAAGGAAACACCATATATTTT.

The V call is TRBV9, the J call TRBJ2-7; 8 bases line up with TRBD2. Germline V CDR1 and CDR2: SGDLS, YYNGEE. Unmatched junction bases numbered 11, after V lost 2 bases and J lost 7 bases. The CDR3 is 15 residues long. Written as DNA, the CDR3 is TGTGCCAGCAGCGTGTTGCCCGGGACTAGTTATGAGCAGTACTTC. Protein product: CASSVLPGTSYEQYF.

This chain links TRBV13 with TRBJ2-6, with TRBD1 matching 8 bases. V was clipped by 3 bases and J by 0 bases; unmatched bases: 7. Germline V gene data show CDR1 as PRHDT and CDR2 as FYEKMQ (reference sequence). CDR3 length equals 18 residues. CDR3 loop: CASSFSGGWSSGANVLTF. Here the CDR3 DNA reads TGTGCCAGCAGCTTCTCAGGGGGCTGGAGCTCTGGGGCCAACGTCCTGACTTTC. Combining the CDR3 with reference TRBV13 and TRBJ2-6 gives the whole variable domain AAGVIQSPRHLIKEKRETATLKCYPIPRHDTVYWYQQGPGQDPQFLISFYEKMQSDKGSIPDRFSAQQFSDYHSELNMSSLELGDSALYFCASSFSGGWSSGANVLTFGAGSRLTVL.

The CDR3 spells CATRGKRDSGRAQYF. The CDR3 DNA is TGTGCCACAAGGGGGAAAAGGGATAGCGGGAGGGCCCAGTACTTC. This chain links TRBV28 with TRBJ2-5, with TRBD2 matching 11 bases. The CDR3 has 15 residues. Trimming took 10 bases from V and 9 from J; bases not matched to a gene: 16. The germline V gene encodes CDR1 MDHEN and CDR2 SYDVKM.

The chain joins TRBV5-6 to TRBJ1-5, with D perhaps TRBD1 (5 bases). This CDR3 is built from 13 residues. CDR1 and CDR2 from the germline V gene are SGHDT and YYEEEE. V lost 2 bases and J 5 bases, leaving 8 bases between the germline ends. The CDR3 loop reads CASSFTGDQPQHF. DNA for the CDR3: TGTGCCAGCAGCTTTACAGGCGATCAGCCCCAGCATTTT.

The chain uses TRBV13 and TRBJ2-7; 11 bases align to TRBD1. Germline V gene lookup returns CDR1 PRHDT and CDR2 FYEKMQ (reference sequence). V gave up 4 bases and J gave up 3 bases; unmatched junction bases: 2. CDR3 length: 14 residues. The CDR3 nucleotides are TGTGCCAGCAGCTCCGGGACAGGGGGCTACGAGCAGTACTTC. This codes for CASSSGTGGYEQYF.

This clone occurred a few times. The rearrangement joins TRBV5-1 to TRBJ2-2; D call uncertain. CDR3 length: 14 residues. Germline CDR1 and CDR2: SGHRS and YFSETQ. The germline V and J ends were trimmed by 4 bases and 1 base, with 8 bases remaining between them. The CDR3 nucleotides read TGCGCCAGCAGCGTGACCTTGAACACCGGGGAGCTGTTTTTT. This sequence encodes CASSVTLNTGELFF.

The chain uses TRBV11-2 and TRBJ2-1, with D unclear. Germline assignment: CDR1 SGHAT and CDR2 FQNNGV. This CDR3 comprises 13 residues. The V end was cut by 7 bases, the J end by 2 bases, with 9 bases between. CDR3 in DNA: TGTGCCAGCACTAGTTTACCCTACAATGAGCAGTTCTTC. This sequence encodes CASTSLPYNEQFF.

V is TRBV19 and J is TRBJ1-2, with D possibly TRBD1 on 6 matching bases. Germline loops: CDR1 LNHDA, CDR2 SQIVND (reference sequence). This CDR3 contains 14 residues. V was pared by 3 bases and J by 8 bases, with 16 bases between. The CDR3 coding sequence is TGTGCCAGTAGTATCCAGCCCAGGGGCAGGGGCTACACCTTC. As protein: CASSIQPRGRGYTF. The complete variable domain, with remaining parts taken from reference TRBV19 and TRBJ1-2, reads DGGITQSPKYLFRKEGQNVTLSCEQNLNHDAMYWYRQDPGQGLRLIYYSQIVNDFQKGDIAEGYSVSREKKESFPLTVTSAQKNPTAFYLCASSIQPRGRGYTFGSGTRLTVV.

This chain joins TRBV6-5 and TRBJ2-1; TRBD1 or TRBD2 may be the D gene (5 bases each). CDR1 MNHEY and CDR2 SVGAGI come from the germline V gene. With 0 bases removed from V and 8 bases from J, the gap between germline ends came to 11 bases. The CDR3 extends over 14 amino acids. As DNA, the CDR3 is TGTGCCAGCAGTTACTCGAGAGGGGATGATGAGCAGTTCTTC. It specifies CASSYSRGDDEQFF.

This sequence joins TRBV18 and TRBJ2-7; D tentatively fits TRBD1 or TRBD2 (5 bases each). In germline, CDR1 is KGHSH, CDR2 LQKENI. CDR3 length: 13 amino acids. V lost 6 bases, J lost 3 bases, and 12 bases lay in between. The CDR3 is CASSHGTSYEQYF. In DNA, the CDR3 is TGTGCCAGCTCGCACGGGACCAGCTACGAGCAGTACTTC.

The chain joins TRBV7-8 to TRBJ1-5; the match to TRBD1 covers 8 bases. V was clipped by 5 bases and J by 7 bases; unmatched bases: 7. The CDR3 has 14 residues. The germline V gene has CDR1 SGHVS and CDR2 FQNEAQ. The CDR3 DNA follows: TGTGCCAGCAGCCTAGACAGGGGACGGCAGCCCCAGCATTTT. It codes for CASSLDRGRQPQHF.

The chain combines TRBV6-1 with TRBJ2-3, with D possibly matching TRBD2 (5 bases). V was pared by 1 base and J by 5 bases, with 7 bases between. The CDR3 length is 13 residues. Germline CDR1 and CDR2: MNHNS and SASEGT. The chain's CDR3 is CASSEGGEDTQYF. CDR3 nucleotide sequence: TGTGCCAGCAGTGAAGGGGGAGAAGATACGCAGTATTTT.

CDR3 in amino acids: CASSYSGTDGYEQYF. CDR3 bases: TGTGCCAGCAGTTACTCGGGGACAGACGGGTACGAGCAGTACTTC. The chain uses TRBV6-5 and TRBJ2-7; 7 bases agree with TRBD1. V shed 0 bases and J 4 bases; nucleotides not matched to a gene: 6. Germline CDR1 is MNHEY and CDR2 is SVGAGI. The CDR3 is 15 residues long.

As regards this clone: A junction end diverges from the germline sequence, so it may reflect a read error. The chain employs TRBV7-2 and TRBJ2-2, with TRBD2 as a possible D gene (5 bases). The CDR3 has 15 residues. CDR1 is SGHTA, CDR2 FQGNSA, per germline. The CDR3 spells CASNLALSNTGELFF. In DNA, the CDR3 is TGTGCCAGCAACTTAGCGTTGTCGAACACCGGGGAGCTGTTTTTT.

The chain joins TRBV5-1 to TRBJ2-3; D may be TRBD1 (6 bases). V was clipped by 5 bases and J by 3 bases, with 10 bases between them. The CDR3 loop spans 13 amino acids. Germline CDR1 SGHRS, CDR2 YFSETQ. The CDR3 reads CASRSTGTDTQYF. CDR3 nucleotide sequence: TGCGCCAGCAGGTCCACAGGGACAGATACGCAGTATTTT.

This chain connects TRBV5-1 to TRBJ2-7; D unclear. Trimming shortened V by 1 base and J by 5 bases, and 10 bases separated the two germline ends. This CDR3 contains 13 residues. From germline, CDR1 is SGHRS and CDR2 YFSETQ. CDR3 DNA: TGCGCCAGCAGCTTGTCGAGCCAAAACGAGCAGTACTTC. Protein sequence: CASSLSSQNEQYF.

This clone was observed a handful of times. The V call is TRBV5-6, the J call TRBJ2-7; 7 bases are a match to TRBD2. V was clipped by 0 bases and J by 6 bases; unmatched bases: 9. CDR3 length: 15 amino acids. From germline, CDR1 is SGHDT and CDR2 YYEEEE. As DNA, the CDR3 is TGTGCCAGCAGCTTGGTCCCGGGAGGCCGGAGCGAGCAGTACTTC. Translated: CASSLVPGGRSEQYF.

The V call is TRBV5-6, the J call TRBJ2-7; D might be TRBD2 (7 bases). Trimming stripped 0 bases from V and 3 bases from J, with 10 bases between. CDR1 and CDR2 from the germline V gene are SGHDT and YYEEEE. The CDR3 covers 14 residues. The chain's CDR3 is CASSLVGGHYEQYF. The CDR3, as DNA: TGTGCCAGCAGCTTGGTGGGGGGGCACTACGAGCAGTACTTC.

V is TRBV28 and J is TRBJ2-5; no definite D call. Germline loops: CDR1 MDHEN, CDR2 SYDVKM. This CDR3 is 15 amino acids long. Trimming took off 4 bases at V and 5 bases at J, with 17 bases between the two ends. CDR3 in amino acids: CASSWSLTQGETQYF. CDR3 coding DNA: TGTGCCAGCAGTTGGAGCCTAACCCAAGGGGAGACCCAGTACTTC.

The rearrangement links TRBV9 to TRBJ1-1; tentative D call: TRBD1 (6 bases). Looked up from germline, CDR1 is SGDLS and CDR2 is YYNGEE. CDR3 length: 13 amino acids. V was shortened by 3 bases and J by 9 bases, with 15 bases between the two germline ends. This chain's CDR3 is CASSGLIQGKAFF. For the CDR3, the DNA is TGTGCCAGCAGCGGACTGATACAGGGTAAAGCTTTCTTT.

Regarding this clone: This sample also contains other DNA sequences that code for the same CDR3. The chain has TRBV9 and TRBJ2-1; no firm D call. Germline V lookup: CDR1 SGDLS, CDR2 YYNGEE. V lost 0 bases and J 6 bases, leaving 7 bases between the germline ends. The CDR3 extends over 13 amino acids. The CDR3 region is CASSVAGGNEQFF. The CDR3 DNA follows: TGTGCCAGCAGCGTAGCAGGTGGCAATGAGCAGTTCTTC.